Presented here are 20 T cell receptor beta chains from one specimen sequenced in a study of blood T cell repertoires in COVID-19 (dated by TCRdb to about 2020). Receptor amplification or capture employed the immunoSEQ multiplex PCR assay. TCRdb re-hosts the immuneACCESS table, in-frame sequences only. Its copies lack some clones; in the studies checked, an unresolved V gene accounts for under half of them, and the cause for the rest is not known. This sample has about 260,000 clones in its table, and more than 70% of those were observed once. Roughly 2.5% of the sample rests with the top ten. Material for sequencing was peripheral blood. The receptors derive from a woman aged 45-60 years with acute or convalescent COVID-19.

V gene TRBV29-1 combines with J gene TRBJ2-7; D is perhaps TRBD1 (6 bases). V was pared by 4 bases and J by 1 base, with 20 bases between. CDR1 is SQVTM, CDR2 ANQGSEA, per germline. The CDR3 covers 16 residues. For the CDR3, the DNA is TGCAGCGTTGGGGCACCGGGACAAATAGGATCCTACGAGCAGTACTTC. Translating gives CSVGAPGQIGSYEQYF.

The V call is TRBV4-3, the J call TRBJ2-5, with a tentative D call TRBD2 (6 bases). Trimming pared 0 bases from V and 5 bases from J, leaving 10 bases between. Germline-derived CDR1 and CDR2 are LGHNA and YSLEER. The CDR3 runs to 14 residues. The CDR3 bases are TGCGCCAGCAGCCAAGATTGGAGGGGTGAGACCCAGTACTTC. Encoded protein: CASSQDWRGETQYF.

CDR3 sequence: CASSQTGLDGYTF. The CDR3 nucleotides are TGTGCCAGCAGTCAAACAGGTTTAGATGGCTACACCTTC. V usage is TRBV6-5 and J usage is TRBJ1-2, with a tentative D call TRBD1 (5 bases). This CDR3 region has 13 residues. Trimming took off 5 bases at V and 6 bases at J, with 13 bases between the two ends. CDR1 MNHEY and CDR2 SVGAGI come from the germline V gene.

The chain recombines TRBV5-5 with TRBJ2-7; possibly TRBD1 for D (6 bases). The CDR3 is 13 residues long. CDR1 and CDR2 from the germline V gene are SGHKS and YYEKEE (reference sequence). Between the trimmed V and J ends, which lost 7 bases and 6 bases, there was a span of 17 bases. CDR3 in DNA: TGTGCCAGCGGCCGACTGGACAGAGGCGAGCAGTACTTC. Translating it yields CASGRLDRGEQYF.

DNA of the CDR3: TGTGCCAGCAGCTTAGATCCTCAGGGCAATCAGCCCCAGCATTTT. Residues: CASSLDPQGNQPQHF. The rearrangement uses TRBV11-2 and TRBJ1-5; D not certain. Germline V gene lookup returns CDR1 SGHAT and CDR2 FQNNGV. The V gene lost 0 bases and the J gene lost 2 bases, with 8 bases spanning the gap. The CDR3 covers 15 residues.

The chain is built from TRBV3-1 (or the pseudogene TRBV3-2) and TRBJ2-3, with 8 bases that match TRBD1. This CDR3 is 15 amino acids long. The germline V gene has CDR1 LGHDT and CDR2 YNNKEL (reference sequence). Trimming cost V 4 bases and J 2 bases; bases outside gene matches: 5. CDR3 protein: CASSPGQGPTDTQYF. The CDR3 nucleotides are TGTGCCAGCAGCCCCGGACAGGGCCCCACAGATACGCAGTATTTT.

This chain joins TRBV11-2 and TRBJ1-1; a weak D match, TRBD1 (6 bases). The germline V gene encodes CDR1 SGHAT and CDR2 FQNNGV. The CDR3 has 13 residues. V gave up 5 bases and J gave up 0 bases, with 7 bases separating them. The CDR3 DNA reads as TGTGCCAGCAGCCGGGACATGAACACTGAAGCTTTCTTT. Encoded protein: CASSRDMNTEAFF.

The rearrangement links TRBV6-5 to TRBJ1-2; a possible D gene is TRBD1 (5 bases). This CDR3 region has 12 residues. The V gene lost 5 bases and the J gene lost 7 bases, with 11 bases spanning the gap. Germline CDR1 MNHEY, CDR2 SVGAGI. This chain's CDR3 is CASSHGGSGYTF. CDR3 bases: TGTGCCAGCAGTCACGGGGGGTCTGGCTACACCTTC.

This clone showed up just once. The V and J genes are TRBV9 and TRBJ1-1, with a weak D call TRBD1 (5 bases). The length of the CDR3 is 15 residues. Germline-derived CDR1 and CDR2 are SGDLS and YYNGEE. V lost 3 bases, J lost 1 base, and 13 bases lay in between. The CDR3 sequence: CASSALQGTNTEAFF. The CDR3 coding sequence is TGTGCCAGCAGCGCACTCCAGGGCACGAACACTGAAGCTTTCTTT. The entire variable domain, with the rest obtained from reference TRBV9 and TRBJ1-1, is as follows: DSGVTQTPKHLITATGQRVTLRCSPRSGDLSVYWYQQSLDQGLQFLIQYYNGEERAKGNILERFSAQQFPDLHSELNLSSLELGDSALYFCASSALQGTNTEAFFGQGTRLTVV.

The rearrangement uses TRBV5-1 and TRBJ1-2; 8 positions agree with TRBD1. The CDR3 is made up of 16 amino acids. Germline V lookup: CDR1 SGHRS, CDR2 YFSETQ. V gave up 4 bases and J gave up 5 bases; unmatched junction bases: 13. The CDR3 nucleotides read TGCGCCAGCAGCCCCGGGACAGGTCGTGGGTCATATGGCTACACCTTC. As protein: CASSPGTGRGSYGYTF.

This clone is a singleton in its sample. The chain recombines TRBV11-2 with TRBJ1-4; 7 bases map to TRBD1. Germline-derived CDR1 and CDR2 are SGHAT and FQNNGV. The CDR3 contains 18 residues. J gave up 5 bases and V 3 bases, and 15 bases lay outside the gene matches. CDR3 amino acids: CASSFLADTTGVNEKLFF. The CDR3 DNA reads TGTGCCAGCAGCTTTTTAGCCGATACTACAGGGGTAAATGAAAAACTGTTTTTT.

The rearrangement uses TRBV29-1 and TRBJ1-1; D possibly corresponds to TRBD1 (6 bases). The V gene lost 3 bases and the J gene lost 1 base, with 9 bases spanning the gap. CDR1 is SQVTM, CDR2 ANQGSEA, per germline. This CDR3 has 13 residues. The CDR3 DNA reads TGCAGCGTTGAGGGCAGGGGGAACACTGAAGCTTTCTTT. Amino acids: CSVEGRGNTEAFF.

The CDR3 bases are TGTGCCAGCGCCCGGCGGGGGAGGGCCGCGGTTTCGACAGATACGCAGTATTTT. Translated, it gives CASARRGRAAVSTDTQYF. The chain joins TRBV11-2 to TRBJ2-3, with 7 bases that match TRBD2. This CDR3 has 18 amino acids. CDR1 is SGHAT, CDR2 FQNNGV, per germline. Losses at the gene ends were 8 bases for V and 3 bases for J; bases not matched to a gene: 20.

This chain links TRBV20-1 with TRBJ2-5; D ambiguous. V gave up 8 bases and J gave up 5 bases, with 12 bases separating them. The CDR3 covers 11 residues. In germline, CDR1 is DFQATT, CDR2 SNEGSKA (reference sequence). The CDR3 DNA is TGCAGTTTCCCCCTCCCGGAGACCCAGTACTTC. This sequence encodes CSFPLPETQYF.

The chain employs TRBV2 and TRBJ1-4; 8 bases fit TRBD1. V lost 5 bases to trimming and J lost 6 bases; unmatched junction nucleotides: 5. The CDR3 runs to 14 residues. Germline lookup yields CDR1 SNHLY and CDR2 FYNNEI. The CDR3 region is CASSLQGGDEKLFF. As DNA, the CDR3 is TGTGCCAGCAGTTTACAGGGGGGAGATGAAAAACTGTTTTTT.

V usage is TRBV5-1 and J usage is TRBJ2-7; the D gene is possibly TRBD2 (6 bases). Deletions cut 0 bases from V and 6 bases from J, with 19 bases between. The CDR3 consists of 16 residues. The V gene's germline CDR1 is SGHRS and CDR2 YFSETQ. CDR3 in DNA: TGCGCCAGCAGCTTGGTCCGTAGCACAGGCGGGGCCGAGCAGTACTTC. Translated, it gives CASSLVRSTGGAEQYF. Full variable domain (rest looked up from reference TRBV5-1 and TRBJ2-7): KAGVTQTPRYLIKTRGQQVTLSCSPISGHRSVSWYQQTPGQGLQFLFEYFSETQRNKGNFPGRFSGRQFSNSRSEMNVSTLELGDSALYLCASSLVRSTGGAEQYFGPGTRLTVT.

This chain links TRBV19 with TRBJ1-5; D uncertain. This CDR3 comprises 16 residues. CDR1 is LNHDA, CDR2 SQIVND, per germline (reference sequence). With 7 bases removed from V and 2 bases from J, the gap between germline ends came to 18 bases. CDR3: CASTPGPSRGNQPQHF. CDR3 in DNA: TGTGCCAGTACCCCCGGGCCTTCGAGGGGCAATCAGCCCCAGCATTTT.

J is TRBJ2-7 and V is TRBV27; no reliable D call. Germline values: CDR1 MNHEY, CDR2 SMNVEV (reference sequence). V shed 3 bases and J shed 1 base, with 7 bases lying between them. This CDR3 comprises 13 residues. As DNA, the CDR3 is TGTGCCAGCAGTTTGTACAGATCCTACGAGCAGTACTTC. Translating it yields CASSLYRSYEQYF.

This clone turned up a few times. The chain has TRBV11-3 and TRBJ1-1, with 8 positions matching TRBD1. The germline V gene encodes CDR1 SGHNT and CDR2 YENEEA. Trimming took 5 bases from V and 1 from J; bases not matched to a gene: 3. The length of the CDR3 is 14 residues. The CDR3 DNA follows: TGTGCCAGCAGCGGAGGACAGGGGAACACTGAAGCTTTCTTT. This sequence encodes CASSGGQGNTEAFF.

This clone was seen once. This chain joins TRBV7-7 and TRBJ2-1; 8 nucleotides line up with TRBD2. V shed 6 bases and J 0 bases; nucleotides not matched to a gene: 7. Germline values: CDR1 SSHAT, CDR2 FNYEAQ (reference sequence). The CDR3 spans 16 residues. CDR3 coding DNA: TGTGCCAGCAGTCTAATAGCGGGAAGCTCCTACAATGAGCAGTTCTTC. Its protein product is CASSLIAGSSYNEQFF. Complete variable domain (other parts from reference TRBV7-7 and TRBJ2-1): GAGVSQSPRYKVTKRGQDVTLRCDPISSHATLYWYQQALGQGPEFLTYFNYEAQPDKSGLPSDRFSAERPEGSISTLTIQRTEQRDSAMYRCASSLIAGSSYNEQFFGPGTRLTVL.